This T cell receptor beta chain is from a study of blood T cell repertoires in COVID-19. Study in general: Specimens from acute and convalescent COVID-19 originated in the United States, Italy and Spain. The analysed material was cDNA or gDNA that came from T cells, B-cell-depleted T cells, or PBMCs.

Methods used by the authors: Estimation of nucleated cell counts relied on the amplification of reference gene primers. TCRdb's copy holds only in-frame clones and misses some; the assay was immunoSEQ multiplex PCR. The V and J calls and clone size were taken over from that table, and D and trimming were inferred from the DNA. The table has around 200,000 clones, 86% seen once; the top ten hold 5.9%. The sample taken for sequencing was peripheral blood. This receptor was taken from an elderly man with acute or convalescent COVID-19.

The CDR3 loop reads CAGQQGAYGYTF. The DNA of the CDR3 is TGTGCCGGTCAACAGGGGGCGTACGGCTACACCTTC. The chain recombines TRBV27 with TRBJ1-2; TRBD1 matches 9 bases. The length of the CDR3 is 12 residues. After removal of 11 bases from V and 8 bases from J, the junction contained 9 bases not matched to a gene. CDR1 MNHEY and CDR2 SMNVEV come from the germline V gene (reference sequence).